These T cell receptor beta chains were read from a single sample in a study of blood T cell repertoires in COVID-19. Using immunoSEQ multiplex PCR, the repertoire was profiled, and TCRdb retains in-frame clones only, with some absent. The top ten clones hold approximately 24% of a sample with 9,500 to 11,000 clones, 70% to 90% of them seen once. What was sequenced was peripheral blood. These receptors were collected from a man in his thirties or forties with active or convalescent COVID-19. The CDR3 runs from the conserved cysteine through the conserved F or W. Fields, in order: J gene, clone size, V gene, D gene, CDR3 DNA, CDR3 protein. D genes are given only for firm matches. A row's size may be missing; if present it is once, few, many or a size class.

j_call: TRBJ2-3; clone_size: NA; v_call: TRBV10-1; d_call: NA; cdr3_nt: TGCGCCAGCAGTGACTCGACGAAACAACAGGGTACTAGCACAGATACGCAGTATTTT; cdr3_aa: CASSDSTKQQGTSTDTQYF
j_call: TRBJ1-4; clone_size: NA; v_call: TRBV10-2; d_call: NA; cdr3_nt: TGCGCCAGCAGTGAGTCCGAGGGGGGGACTAATGAAAAACTGTTTTTT; cdr3_aa: CASSESEGGTNEKLFF
j_call: TRBJ2-3; clone_size: NA; v_call: TRBV5-1; d_call: TRBD2; cdr3_nt: TGCGCCAGCAGCTTGGCCGCGGCTAGCGGGAAGGGAGATACGCAGTATTTT; cdr3_aa: CASSLAAASGKGDTQYF
j_call: TRBJ2-3; clone_size: NA; v_call: TRBV11-3; d_call: TRBD2; cdr3_nt: TGTGCCAGCAGCTTAGGACTAGCGGCGGACACAGATACGCAGTATTTT; cdr3_aa: CASSLGLAADTDTQYF
j_call: TRBJ2-2; clone_size: NA; v_call: TRBV6-5; d_call: TRBD1; cdr3_nt: TGTGCCAGCAGGACAGGGGCTCCCGGGGGTCTGTTTTTT; cdr3_aa: CASRTGAPGGLFF
j_call: TRBJ2-7; clone_size: NA; v_call: TRBV3-1/TRBV3-2; d_call: TRBD1; cdr3_nt: TGTGCCAGCAGCCAAGGGACAGGGACCCACGAGCAGTACTTC; cdr3_aa: CASSQGTGTHEQYF
j_call: TRBJ1-2; clone_size: NA; v_call: TRBV4-1; d_call: NA; cdr3_nt: TGCGCCAGCAGCCGTACTTCAGGGGAGTCAGTAGGCTACACCTTC; cdr3_aa: CASSRTSGESVGYTF
j_call: TRBJ2-5; clone_size: NA; v_call: TRBV2; d_call: NA; cdr3_nt: TGTGCCAGCAGTGAAGGTGGGGGGTGGCAAGAGACCCAGTACTTC; cdr3_aa: CASSEGGGWQETQYF
j_call: TRBJ1-5; clone_size: NA; v_call: TRBV6-1; d_call: NA; cdr3_nt: TGTGCCAGCAGTGAAGGTAGTCAGCCCCAGCATTTT; cdr3_aa: CASSEGSQPQHF
j_call: TRBJ1-6; clone_size: NA; v_call: TRBV3-1/TRBV3-2; d_call: TRBD1; cdr3_nt: TGTGCCAGCAGCCACTCGGGACAGGGTAATTCACCCCTCCACTTT; cdr3_aa: CASSHSGQGNSPLHF
j_call: TRBJ1-2; clone_size: NA; v_call: TRBV30; d_call: TRBD1; cdr3_nt: TGTGCCTGGAGTGTTCAGGGGGCAGGTGGCTACACCTTC; cdr3_aa: CAWSVQGAGGYTF
j_call: TRBJ2-2; clone_size: NA; v_call: TRBV19; d_call: TRBD1; cdr3_nt: TGTGCCAGTAGTATAACCCGGGACAGTTTGTACACCGGGGAGCTGTTTTTT; cdr3_aa: CASSITRDSLYTGELFF
j_call: TRBJ2-1; clone_size: NA; v_call: TRBV9; d_call: TRBD1; cdr3_nt: TGTGCCAGCAGCGTAGGGGGACAGTCCGATGAGCAGTTCTTC; cdr3_aa: CASSVGGQSDEQFF
j_call: TRBJ1-5; clone_size: NA; v_call: TRBV15; d_call: TRBD1; cdr3_nt: TGTGCCACCAGCAGAGCAAGACAGGGGTCTCAGCCCCAGCATTTT; cdr3_aa: CATSRARQGSQPQHF
j_call: TRBJ2-1; clone_size: NA; v_call: TRBV6-6; d_call: NA; cdr3_nt: TGTGCCAGCTCAACCGACGGGTACAATGAGCAGTTCTTC; cdr3_aa: CASSTDGYNEQFF
j_call: TRBJ1-1; clone_size: NA; v_call: TRBV7-9; d_call: NA; cdr3_nt: TGTGCCAGCAGCTTAGACTCGCACACTGAAGCTTTCTTT; cdr3_aa: CASSLDSHTEAFF
j_call: TRBJ2-2; clone_size: NA; v_call: TRBV5-1; d_call: NA; cdr3_nt: TGCGCCAGCAGCTTGGTAGGGGCGAACACCGGGGAGCTGTTTTTT; cdr3_aa: CASSLVGANTGELFF
j_call: TRBJ2-7; clone_size: NA; v_call: TRBV10-1; d_call: NA; cdr3_nt: TGCGCCAGCACTGGCTACAGGGCGGGAGACAGCATCGGCTCCTACGAGCAGTACTTC; cdr3_aa: CASTGYRAGDSIGSYEQYF
j_call: TRBJ2-5; clone_size: NA; v_call: TRBV7-9; d_call: TRBD1; cdr3_nt: TGTGCCAGCAGCTCCACCCACAGGGGGCTGGTGACCCAGTACTTC; cdr3_aa: CASSSTHRGLVTQYF
j_call: TRBJ2-6; clone_size: NA; v_call: TRBV19; d_call: NA; cdr3_nt: TGTGCCAGTAGTATTTGGTCAGGGGCCTCTGGGGCCAACGTCCTGACTTTC; cdr3_aa: CASSIWSGASGANVLTF
j_call: TRBJ1-5; clone_size: NA; v_call: TRBV18; d_call: NA; cdr3_nt: TGTGCCAGCTCTGACCAAGGGAGGGAGGGTCAGCCCCAGCATTTT; cdr3_aa: CASSDQGREGQPQHF
j_call: TRBJ1-1; clone_size: NA; v_call: TRBV2; d_call: NA; cdr3_nt: TGTGCCAGCATAGGGGTCTACGGTGAAGCTTTCTTT; cdr3_aa: CASIGVYGEAFF
j_call: TRBJ1-1; clone_size: NA; v_call: TRBV27; d_call: NA; cdr3_nt: TGTGCCAGCAGCCTCGCGACGGGATTGAACACTGAAGCTTTCTTT; cdr3_aa: CASSLATGLNTEAFF
j_call: TRBJ2-7; clone_size: NA; v_call: TRBV2; d_call: TRBD1; cdr3_nt: TGTGCCAGCAAGCCTTCGACAGGGGCCCGCTACGAGCAGTACTTC; cdr3_aa: CASKPSTGARYEQYF
j_call: TRBJ2-1; clone_size: few; v_call: TRBV6-1; d_call: TRBD2; cdr3_nt: TGTGCCAGCAGTGAGGACGGGGGGGGTAACAATGAGCAGTTCTTC; cdr3_aa: CASSEDGGGNNEQFF
j_call: TRBJ2-7; clone_size: NA; v_call: TRBV6-5; d_call: TRBD1; cdr3_nt: TGTGCCAGCAGTTACACTCCAACAGGGGCCACCAACGAGCAGTACTTC; cdr3_aa: CASSYTPTGATNEQYF
j_call: TRBJ2-3; clone_size: NA; v_call: TRBV5-1; d_call: TRBD1; cdr3_nt: TGCGCCAGCAGCTTGGGGACGACCGGGACAGGCACAGATACGCAGTATTTT; cdr3_aa: CASSLGTTGTGTDTQYF
j_call: TRBJ1-1; clone_size: NA; v_call: TRBV7-9; d_call: NA; cdr3_nt: TGTGCCAGCAGCCCGGACACGGGTGGGTACACTGAAGCTTTCTTT; cdr3_aa: CASSPDTGGYTEAFF
j_call: TRBJ1-1; clone_size: NA; v_call: TRBV6-5; d_call: TRBD1; cdr3_nt: TGTGCCAGCGGCTTACAGGGGACTTACACTGAAGCTTTCTTT; cdr3_aa: CASGLQGTYTEAFF
j_call: TRBJ1-1; clone_size: few; v_call: TRBV2; d_call: TRBD1; cdr3_nt: TGTGCCAGCAGGGACGGGACAGGGGGAACTGAAGCTTTCTTT; cdr3_aa: CASRDGTGGTEAFF
j_call: TRBJ2-5; clone_size: NA; v_call: TRBV29-1; d_call: NA; cdr3_nt: TGCAGCGTTGACAAATTGTACCAAGAGACCCAGTACTTC; cdr3_aa: CSVDKLYQETQYF
j_call: TRBJ2-7; clone_size: NA; v_call: TRBV7-7; d_call: TRBD1; cdr3_nt: TGTGCCAGCAGCTTTATGGGACAGGGGACCTACGAGCAGTACTTC; cdr3_aa: CASSFMGQGTYEQYF
j_call: TRBJ2-1; clone_size: NA; v_call: TRBV5-5; d_call: NA; cdr3_nt: TGTGCCAGCACACCGTGGGTTTCGGGTGGGAATGAGCAGTTCTTC; cdr3_aa: CASTPWVSGGNEQFF
j_call: TRBJ2-1; clone_size: NA; v_call: TRBV25-1; d_call: TRBD1; cdr3_nt: TGTGCCAGTACAGGGGATGAGCAGTTCTTC; cdr3_aa: CASTGDEQFF
j_call: TRBJ1-1; clone_size: NA; v_call: TRBV10-3; d_call: NA; cdr3_nt: TGTGCCATCAGTGAGACTATAAAGGACACTGAAGCTTTCTTT; cdr3_aa: CAISETIKDTEAFF